The 21 T cell receptor beta chains presented below share a single source sample, sequenced in a study of control samples from healthy donors and cancer patients. The table came from immunoSEQ multiplex PCR; TCRdb's copy has only in-frame clones and leaves some out. The sample carries over 150,000 clones, around 92% recorded once. Sequenced input: blood. All receptors derive from a woman aged 40 to 50 in good health.

V is TRBV7-2 and J is TRBJ1-1, with D tentatively TRBD1 (6 bases). This CDR3 region has 14 residues. Between the trimmed V and J ends, which lost 5 bases and 5 bases, there was a span of 15 bases. Looked up from germline, CDR1 is SGHTA and CDR2 is FQGNSA. The CDR3 protein is CASSVGGVGTEAFF. CDR3 nucleotide sequence: TGTGCCAGCAGCGTAGGGGGGGTAGGGACTGAAGCTTTCTTT.

The rearrangement uses TRBV10-2 and TRBJ1-1; D perhaps matches TRBD1 (6 bases). From germline, CDR1 is WSHSY and CDR2 SAAADI. The CDR3 has 14 amino acids. Trimming shortened V by 6 bases and J by 1 base, and 12 bases separated the two germline ends. The CDR3 nucleotides read TGCGCCAGCAGAAAGGACAGCCCGAACACTGAAGCTTTCTTT. Translated: CASRKDSPNTEAFF.

The CDR3 region is CASSVDRYSYEQYF. In DNA, the CDR3 is TGTGCCAGCAGTGTAGACCGGTACTCCTACGAGCAGTACTTC. This chain connects TRBV28 to TRBJ2-7; D unclear. The CDR3 covers 14 residues. The V end was cut by 5 bases, the J end by 0 bases, with 11 bases between. Per germline, CDR1 MDHEN and CDR2 SYDVKM.

This sequence joins TRBV2 and TRBJ1-4; D is undetermined. The CDR3 totals 14 residues. Trimming took 8 bases from V and 5 from J, leaving 15 bases between them. Germline assignment: CDR1 SNHLY and CDR2 FYNNEI. CDR3 protein: CASGLRADNEKLFF. CDR3 coding DNA: TGTGCCAGCGGACTTCGGGCCGACAATGAAAAACTGTTTTTT. The full variable domain, with the rest looked up from reference TRBV2 and TRBJ1-4, is EPEVTQTPSHQVTQMGQEVILRCVPISNHLYFYWYRQILGQKVEFLVSFYNNEISEKSEIFDDQFSVERPDGSNFTLKIRSTKLEDSAMYFCASGLRADNEKLFFGSGTQLSVL.

The rearrangement links TRBV7-9 to TRBJ1-4; TRBD1 agrees at 7 bases. Germline CDR1 is SEHNR and CDR2 is FQNEAQ (reference sequence). CDR3 length: 15 residues. Germline trimming cut 5 bases from V and 2 bases from J; bases unmatched to any gene: 5. The CDR3 spells CASSPEQGTNEKLFF. The CDR3 coding sequence is TGTGCCAGCAGCCCCGAACAGGGGACTAATGAAAAACTGTTTTTT.

The V call is TRBV5-1, the J call TRBJ1-1, with TRBD1 identical over 7 bases. The J segment lost 6 bases and the V segment lost 0 bases, leaving 5 bases of the junction unmatched. Germline V gene lookup returns CDR1 SGHRS and CDR2 YFSETQ. The CDR3 is made up of 14 amino acids. The CDR3 nucleotides read TGCGCCAGCAGCTTGGGACAGGGAATCCCTGAAGCTTTCTTT. It encodes CASSLGQGIPEAFF.

The chain carries TRBV28 and TRBJ2-1; 8 bases fit TRBD1. The CDR3 sequence is 15 residues long. Germline-derived CDR1 and CDR2 are MDHEN and SYDVKM. The V and J ends lost 7 bases and 1 base, in that order; junction bases with no gene match: 6. In nucleotides, the CDR3 is TGTGCCAGCACTCCGGACAGGGCTTCCTACAATGAGCAGTTCTTC. It codes for CASTPDRASYNEQFF.

The V call is TRBV3-1 (or the pseudogene TRBV3-2), the J call TRBJ2-6, with D perhaps TRBD1 (5 bases). Trimming stripped 3 bases from V and 0 bases from J, with 15 bases between. The length of the CDR3 is 18 residues. The germline gives CDR1 LGHDT, CDR2 YNNKEL (reference sequence). As DNA, the CDR3 is TGTGCCAGCAGCCATTTCCTTCTTGACAGCTCTGGGGCCAACGTCCTGACTTTC. Translating it yields CASSHFLLDSSGANVLTF.

The chain recombines TRBV12-3 or TRBV12-4 with TRBJ1-1; D ambiguous. The CDR3 has 12 residues. V was cut by 1 base and J by 8 bases, with 8 bases left in between. This CDR3 is CASSLVFEEAFF. The CDR3 coding sequence is TGTGCCAGCAGTTTAGTATTTGAGGAAGCTTTCTTT.

The rearrangement joins TRBV5-6 to TRBJ1-2, with a weak D call TRBD1 (6 bases). Trimming pared 1 base from V and 6 bases from J, leaving 13 bases between. Germline V lookup: CDR1 SGHDT, CDR2 YYEEEE. This CDR3 spans 14 amino acids. As DNA, the CDR3 is TGTGCCAGCAGCTTGTTGGGGGGGCAGGATGGCTACACCTTC. It specifies CASSLLGGQDGYTF. Together with reference TRBV5-6 and TRBJ1-2, the CDR3 gives the full variable domain: DAGVTQSPTHLIKTRGQQVTLRCSPKSGHDTVSWYQQALGQGPQFIFQYYEEEERQRGNFPDRFSGHQFPNYSSELNVNALLLGDSALYLCASSLLGGQDGYTFGSGTRLTVV.

The chain uses TRBV18 and TRBJ2-3, with TRBD2 matching over 7 bases. CDR3 length equals 17 residues. Trimming removed 3 bases from V and 0 bases from J; junction bases left unmatched: 9. Per germline, CDR1 KGHSH and CDR2 LQKENI. CDR3 DNA sequence: TGTGCCAGCTCACCTCTCTCACTAGCGAGTAGCACAGATACGCAGTATTTT. Translation gives CASSPLSLASSTDTQYF. The entire variable domain, with the rest obtained from reference TRBV18 and TRBJ2-3, is as follows: NAGVMQNPRHLVRRRGQEARLRCSPMKGHSHVYWYRQLPEEGLKFMVYLQKENIIDESGMPKERFSAEFPKEGPSILRIQQVVRGDSAAYFCASSPLSLASSTDTQYFGPGTRLTVL.

This chain links TRBV2 with TRBJ2-2, with D possibly matching TRBD2 (5 bases). Germline CDR1 SNHLY, CDR2 FYNNEI. The CDR3 sequence is 15 residues long. Trimming shortened V by 6 bases and J by 4 bases, and 15 bases separated the two germline ends. CDR3 sequence: CASSAGVLGTGELFF. CDR3 coding DNA: TGTGCCAGCAGCGCCGGGGTCCTTGGCACCGGGGAGCTGTTTTTT.

This clone showed up just a few times. V and J are TRBV2 and TRBJ1-1; the D is unclear. Per the germline V gene, CDR1 is SNHLY and CDR2 is FYNNEI. V lost 9 bases, J lost 3 bases, and 8 bases lay in between. The CDR3 runs 11 residues. The CDR3 DNA reads as TGTGCCAGTGGGGATTACACTGAAGCTTTCTTT. Amino acids: CASGDYTEAFF.

The V call is TRBV3-1 (or the pseudogene TRBV3-2), the J call TRBJ1-3; D is undetermined. CDR1 is LGHDT, CDR2 YNNKEL, per germline (reference sequence). The CDR3 contains 14 residues. The germline V and J ends were trimmed by 0 bases and 1 base, with 4 bases remaining between them. The CDR3 sequence is CASSQDTSGNTIYF. The DNA for the CDR3 is TGTGCCAGCAGCCAAGATACGTCTGGAAACACCATATATTTT.

V gene TRBV5-6 combines with J gene TRBJ1-1; 11 bases align to TRBD1. V lost 4 bases to trimming and J lost 4 bases; unmatched junction nucleotides: 0. The CDR3 loop spans 13 amino acids. Germline CDR1 SGHDT, CDR2 YYEEEE. CDR3 bases: TGTGCCAGCAGCGGGACAGGGGGCACTGAAGCTTTCTTT. It specifies CASSGTGGTEAFF.

The chain links TRBV5-5 to TRBJ1-3, with D maybe TRBD1 (5 bases). V was shortened by 4 bases and J by 2 bases, with 7 bases between the two germline ends. The CDR3 consists of 13 residues. The germline gives CDR1 SGHKS, CDR2 YYEKEE (reference sequence). The CDR3 DNA is TGTGCCAGCAGCGGGACGGCTGGAAACACCATATATTTT. Translation: CASSGTAGNTIYF. Using reference TRBV5-5 and TRBJ1-3 for the parts outside the CDR3, the full variable domain is DAGVTQSPTHLIKTRGQQVTLRCSPISGHKSVSWYQQVLGQGPQFIFQYYEKEERGRGNFPDRFSARQFPNYSSELNVNALLLGDSALYLCASSGTAGNTIYFGEGSWLTVV.

The J gene is TRBJ2-7, the V gene TRBV10-3, with D possibly matching TRBD1 (6 bases). This CDR3 has 15 amino acids. CDR1 ENHRY and CDR2 SYGVKD come from the germline V gene. V lost 0 bases and J lost 2, with 11 bases in between. CDR3 residues: CAISESSRGPYEQYF. CDR3 in DNA: TGTGCCATCAGTGAGTCGAGCAGGGGCCCCTACGAGCAGTACTTC.

This clone has just one count. The chain is built from TRBV25-1 and TRBJ1-2; 9 bases match TRBD1. The CDR3 covers 16 residues. V shed 4 bases, J shed 3 bases, and the junction held 9 bases outside the gene matches. Per the germline V gene, CDR1 is MGHDK and CDR2 is SYGVNS. The CDR3 nucleotides are TGTGCCAGCAGTGCTGGCGGACAGGGGACCTACTATGGCTACACCTTC. This translates into CASSAGGQGTYYGYTF.

The chain employs TRBV5-1 and TRBJ2-5; D may be TRBD2 (5 bases). The CDR3 sequence is 13 residues long. V was shortened by 4 bases and J by 5 bases, with 12 bases between the two germline ends. Germline-derived CDR1 and CDR2 are SGHRS and YFSETQ. The CDR3 DNA is TGCGCCAGCAGCCCCGGGATTGCGGAGACCCAGTACTTC. Translating it yields CASSPGIAETQYF.

The V and J genes are TRBV5-1 and TRBJ2-1, with 10 bases aligning to TRBD1. Looked up from germline, CDR1 is SGHRS and CDR2 is YFSETQ. This CDR3 has 16 residues. Germline trimming cut 3 bases from V and 2 bases from J; bases unmatched to any gene: 5. CDR3 DNA: TGCGCCAGCAGCTCAAGCGGGACAGGGGCCTACAATGAGCAGTTCTTC. It codes for CASSSSGTGAYNEQFF.

Regarding this clone: A junction boundary mismatches the germline segment, possibly from a read error. Other DNA sequences in this sample translate to the same CDR3. The CDR3 DNA sequence: TGTGCCAGCAGCTTAGTACGGGACGATGAAAAGCTGTTTTTT. Translated: CASSLVRDDEKLFF. The chain is built from TRBV7-9 and TRBJ1-4, with D perhaps matching TRBD1 (5 bases). This CDR3 spans 14 amino acids. Germline-derived CDR1 and CDR2 are SEHNR and FQNEAQ (reference sequence).